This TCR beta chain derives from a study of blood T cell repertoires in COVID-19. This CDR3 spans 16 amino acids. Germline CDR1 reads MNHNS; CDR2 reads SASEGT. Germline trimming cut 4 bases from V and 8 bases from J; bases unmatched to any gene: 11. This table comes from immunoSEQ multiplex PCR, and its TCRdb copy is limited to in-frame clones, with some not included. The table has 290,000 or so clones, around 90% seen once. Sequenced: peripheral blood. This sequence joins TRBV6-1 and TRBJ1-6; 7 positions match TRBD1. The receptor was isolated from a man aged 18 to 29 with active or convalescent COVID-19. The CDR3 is CASSASPGTVYSPLHF. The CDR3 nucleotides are TGTGCCAGCAGTGCCTCACCAGGGACAGTGTATTCACCCCTCCACTTT.